This T cell receptor (beta chain) is from a study of shared clonotypes between healthy human individuals. Study conclusions and caveats: Among donors, sharing of clonotypes was expected to be affected by sequencing depth. Unshared clonotypes carried lower generation probabilities than those common to all four donors.

In germline, CDR1 is MDHEN, CDR2 SYDVKM. This CDR3 spans 17 amino acids. V lost 6 bases and J 4 bases, leaving 21 bases between the germline ends. Investigators divided CD4+ cells into CD45RA+ naive and CD45RA-negative memory subsets. Clones were sequenced by immunoSEQ multiplex PCR, and TCRdb holds only the in-frame ones, with some missing. This table holds 2.3 million or so clones, 85% to 95% found once. Notes on this clone: Its cognate antigen is unknown.

The sequence came from a man aged 18 to 30 in good health. Some clones in this sample may be carry-over from other donors' samples. The source material was naive CD4+ T cells from PBMCs. Regarding subset: CD45RA+ positively selected. This chain connects TRBV28 to TRBJ2-2, with D unclear. The CDR3 sequence: CASSLYQRNTATGELFF. DNA of the CDR3: TGTGCCAGCAGCCTCTATCAAAGGAACACCGCCACCGGGGAGCTGTTTTTT.